These 20 T cell receptor beta chains came from one sample sequenced in a study of molecular identifiers for immune sequencing clone quantification. TCRdb redid the calling of the PCR reads with MiXCR, one entry per CDR3 protein. The profile shows about 40,000 distinct CDR3 sequences, 20% to 25% of them singletons. The sequencing sample was made of naive CD8+ T cells from blood, with Jurkat cell RNA spiked in. The subset was: FACS-sorted CD8+CD4-CCR7+CD45RA+ naive T cells. These receptors were obtained from a human donor in good health. Some libraries in this study had Jurkat cell RNA spiked in.

This clonotype was seen ten or more times. The J gene is TRBJ2-7, the V gene TRBV20-1; 12 nucleotides line up with TRBD2. This CDR3 region has 15 residues. The germline CDR1 and CDR2 sequences are DFQATT and SNEGSKA (reference sequence). J lost 3 bases, V lost 1 base, and 4 bases had no gene match. CDR3 nucleotides: TGCAGTGCTAGAGTCCTAGCGGGGGGGCTCTACGAGCAGTACTTC. Translation gives CSARVLAGGLYEQYF.

This clonotype was seen only once. It may be a read error: a sequence one base away is much more abundant. CDR3 bases: TGTGCCAGCAGCCCCAGACAGGGGATGGACGATGAGCAGTTCTTC. It codes for CASSPRQGMDDEQFF. The chain employs TRBV3-1 and TRBJ2-1; 8 nucleotides match TRBD1. This CDR3 has 15 amino acids. J lost 8 bases, V lost 4 bases, and 10 bases had no gene match. CDR1 and CDR2 from the germline V gene are LGHDT and YNNKEL (reference sequence).

The table lists this clonotype with a few counts. The J gene is TRBJ2-1, the V gene TRBV11-2; 8 positions match TRBD2. CDR1 is SGHAT and CDR2 is FQNNGV in the germline V gene. V shed 5 bases and J 7 bases; nucleotides not matched to a gene: 10. The CDR3 is 15 residues long. CDR3 coding DNA: TGTGCCAGCAGCCCCCCTTCGAGCGGGGGAAATGAGCAGTTCTTC. Residues: CASSPPSSGGNEQFF. Complete variable domain (other parts from reference TRBV11-2 and TRBJ2-1): EAGVAQSPRYKIIEKRQSVAFWCNPISGHATLYWYQQILGQGPKLLIQFQNNGVVDDSQLPKDRFSAERLKGVDSTLKIQPAKLEDSAVYLCASSPPSSGGNEQFFGPGTRLTVL.

This clonotype was detected many times. The chain joins TRBV28 to TRBJ2-5; D remains ambiguous. This CDR3 is built from 16 residues. In germline, CDR1 is MDHEN, CDR2 SYDVKM. The ends were cut back, 4 bases at V and 1 base at J, with 16 bases in the middle. CDR3 DNA: TGTGCCAGCAGTTCTCGGACGGCCCGAACCCAAGAGACCCAGTACTTC. Its protein product is CASSSRTARTQETQYF. The whole variable domain, remainder taken from reference TRBV28 and TRBJ2-5, is DVKVTQSSRYLVKRTGEKVFLECVQDMDHENMFWYRQDPGLGLRLIYFSYDVKMKEKGDIPEGYSVSREKKERFSLILESASTNQTSMYLCASSSRTARTQETQYFGPGTRLLVL.

J is TRBJ2-3 and V is TRBV30, with D unresolved. There are 13 residues in the CDR3. Germline CDR1 GTSNPN, CDR2 SVGIG (reference sequence). Deletions cut 1 base from V and 4 bases from J, with 9 bases between. Here the CDR3 reads CAWSGQSPDTQYF. The CDR3 bases are TGTGCCTGGAGTGGCCAGTCCCCAGATACGCAGTATTTT.

J is TRBJ2-3 and V is TRBV2, with no clear D. V shed 6 bases and J shed 2 bases, with 15 bases lying between them. CDR3 length equals 15 residues. CDR1 SNHLY and CDR2 FYNNEI come from the germline V gene. CDR3 in DNA: TGTGCCAGCAGAGCACCCTATACCCTCACAGATACGCAGTATTTT. Translation gives CASRAPYTLTDTQYF. Variable domain in full (rest from reference TRBV2 and TRBJ2-3): EPEVTQTPSHQVTQMGQEVILRCVPISNHLYFYWYRQILGQKVEFLVSFYNNEISEKSEIFDDQFSVERPDGSNFTLKIRSTKLEDSAMYFCASRAPYTLTDTQYFGPGTRLTVL.

This clonotype was recorded many times. The chain joins TRBV15 to TRBJ2-7; D is uncertain. Trimming removed 6 bases at V and 3 bases at J, with 12 bases between. Germline V gene data show CDR1 as LNHNV and CDR2 as YYDKDF (reference sequence). The CDR3 has 13 residues. The CDR3 spells CATRDPQDYEQYF. CDR3 DNA: TGTGCCACCAGAGATCCCCAGGACTACGAGCAGTACTTC.

To note about this clonotype: Just one base apart from a much larger clone, this may be a read error. V is TRBV20-1 and J is TRBJ2-1; the D gene is possibly TRBD1 (6 bases). This CDR3 contains 13 residues. The germline V gene encodes CDR1 DFQATT and CDR2 SNEGSKA (reference sequence). The CDR3 reads CSARPAGVHEQLF. The CDR3 bases are TGCAGTGCTAGGCCAGCAGGGGTTCATGAGCAGTTATTC.

This chain connects TRBV19 to TRBJ2-3; TRBD2 aligns across 7 bases. V gave up 5 bases and J gave up 8 bases; unmatched junction bases: 1. This CDR3 has 11 residues. Germline-derived CDR1 and CDR2 are LNHDA and SQIVND (reference sequence). The CDR3 loop reads CASSPGGTQYF. CDR3 in DNA: TGTGCCAGTAGTCCGGGAGGTACGCAGTATTTT.

This clonotype was seen a few times. This may be a read error: a much more frequent sequence differs by one nucleotide. This chain joins TRBV28 and TRBJ2-1; possibly TRBD2 for D (5 bases). The CDR3 totals 12 residues. V lost 5 bases, J lost 7 bases, and 9 bases lay in between. CDR1 is MDHEN, CDR2 SYDVKM, per germline. CDR3 region: CASSTAENEQFF. DNA of the CDR3: TGTGCCAGCAGTACAGCGGAGAATGAGCAGTTCTTC.

Only a few counts were recorded for this clonotype. This chain links TRBV9 with TRBJ2-5; 9 nucleotides agree with TRBD1. Germline CDR1 reads SGDLS; CDR2 reads YYNGEE. With V trimmed by 3 bases and J by 1 base, 1 base remained unmatched. There are 14 residues in the CDR3. DNA for the CDR3: TGTGCCAGCAGCGAGGACAGGGGCCAAGAGACCCAGTACTTC. It encodes CASSEDRGQETQYF.

J is TRBJ2-1 and V is TRBV9, with 9 positions matching TRBD2. The CDR3 length is 16 residues. Germline V gene sequence: CDR1 SGDLS, CDR2 YYNGEE. V was pared by 3 bases and J by 5 bases, with 9 bases of the junction left unmatched. The CDR3 is CASSEAPGLADNEQFF. CDR3 in DNA: TGTGCCAGCAGCGAAGCCCCGGGACTAGCCGACAATGAGCAGTTCTTC.

This clonotype occurred many times. The CDR3 sequence: CASSYAEGAFF. The CDR3 region has the DNA TGTGCCAGCAGTTACGCGGAAGGAGCTTTCTTT. The chain employs TRBV6-2 or TRBV6-3 and TRBJ1-1; D is unresolved. Trimming removed 2 bases at V and 10 bases at J, with 8 bases between. There are 11 residues in the CDR3. Looked up from germline, CDR1 is MNHEY and CDR2 is SVGEGT.

This clonotype was recorded at least ten times. The chain is built from TRBV1 and TRBJ1-3. TRBV1 is a pseudogene locus. The CDR3 contains 16 residues. The CDR3 bases are TGCACCAGCGTCAATATAGGGCACAGCTCTGGAAACACCATATATTTT. Translation: CTSVNIGHSSGNTIYF.

On this clonotype: With a much larger clone just one base away, this may be a read error. The chain couples TRBV5-1 to TRBJ2-7; 9 bases line up with TRBD2. The CDR3 length is 17 residues. Looked up from germline, CDR1 is SGHRS and CDR2 is YFSETQ. V dropped 0 bases and J dropped 1; count of bases not matched to a gene: 8. The CDR3 coding sequence is TGCGCCAGCAGCTTGGTAATAGCGGGAGCCCTATCCTACGAGCAGTACTTC. Protein product: CASSLVIAGALSYEQYF.

The rearrangement joins TRBV4-3 to TRBJ2-2; no firm D call. The germline V gene has CDR1 LGHNA and CDR2 YSLEER. V was clipped by 4 bases and J by 1 base, with 10 bases between them. The CDR3 consists of 15 residues. The CDR3 sequence is CASSPSRWNTGELFF. For the CDR3, the DNA is TGCGCCAGCAGCCCGTCCAGATGGAACACCGGGGAGCTGTTTTTT.

This clonotype has at least ten counts. The rearrangement links TRBV5-5 to TRBJ2-3, with TRBD1 as a possible D gene (6 bases). V dropped 4 bases and J dropped 1 base, with 16 bases sitting between them. Germline CDR1 and CDR2: SGHKS and YYEKEE (reference sequence). This CDR3 has 16 residues. The DNA of the CDR3 is TGTGCCAGCAGCGCCCGACAGGTGCTGGGCACAGATACGCAGTATTTT. Translating it yields CASSARQVLGTDTQYF.

This clonotype was counted many times. The chain joins TRBV7-2 to TRBJ2-2, with 13 bases lining up with TRBD2. V was pared by 2 bases and J by 6 bases, with 6 bases of the junction left unmatched. The CDR3 runs to 17 residues. Germline CDR1 SGHTA, CDR2 FQGNSA. The CDR3 spells CASSLRGLAGVAGELFF. In nucleotides, the CDR3 is TGTGCCAGCAGCTTACGAGGACTAGCGGGAGTTGCCGGGGAGCTGTTTTTT. The variable domain in full, with the rest retrieved from reference TRBV7-2 and TRBJ2-2, is GAGVSQSPSNKVTEKGKDVELRCDPISGHTALYWYRQSLGQGLEFLIYFQGNSAPDKSGLPSDRFSAERTGGSVSTLTIQRTQQEDSAVYLCASSLRGLAGVAGELFFGEGSRLTVL.

About this clonotype itself: At one of its ends the junction is not consistent with the germline gene, which may arise from a read error. The chain uses TRBV4-3 and TRBJ2-3; 11 nucleotides match TRBD2. The CDR3 is 18 residues long. Germline CDR1 and CDR2: LGHNA and YSLEER. CDR3 in DNA: TGCGCCCGCCGCCAGGCGGGGACTAGCGGCCCTCGCACCGATACGCAGTATTTT. Protein product: CARRQAGTSGPRTDTQYF.

Comment on this clonotype: A much larger clonotype is one base distant, so this may be a read error. As DNA, the CDR3 is TGTGCCTGGAGTGCCCGGGACACCCGGTTCTACGAGCAGTACTTC. It yields the protein CAWSARDTRFYEQYF. This chain joins TRBV30 and TRBJ2-7, with a tentative D call TRBD1 (6 bases). V was shortened by 1 base and J by 3 bases, with 16 bases between the two germline ends. There are 15 residues in the CDR3. Germline loops: CDR1 GTSNPN, CDR2 SVGIG (reference sequence). The variable domain in full, with the rest retrieved from reference TRBV30 and TRBJ2-7, is SQTIHQWPATLVQPVGSPLSLECTVEGTSNPNLYWYRQAAGRGLQLLFYSVGIGQISSEVPQNLSASRPQDRQFILSSKKLLLSDSGFYLCAWSARDTRFYEQYFGPGTRLTVT.